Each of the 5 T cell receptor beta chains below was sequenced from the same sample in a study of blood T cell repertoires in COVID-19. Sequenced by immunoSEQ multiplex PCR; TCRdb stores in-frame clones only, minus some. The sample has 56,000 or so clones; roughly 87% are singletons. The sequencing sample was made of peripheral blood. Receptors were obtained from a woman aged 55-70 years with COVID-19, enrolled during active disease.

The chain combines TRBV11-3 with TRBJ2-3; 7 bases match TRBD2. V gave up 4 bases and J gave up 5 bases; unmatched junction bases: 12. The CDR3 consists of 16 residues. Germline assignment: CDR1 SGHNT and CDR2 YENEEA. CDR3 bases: TGTGCCAGCAGCTCTCGGCTAGCGGATTATGGAGATACGCAGTATTTT. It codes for CASSSRLADYGDTQYF.

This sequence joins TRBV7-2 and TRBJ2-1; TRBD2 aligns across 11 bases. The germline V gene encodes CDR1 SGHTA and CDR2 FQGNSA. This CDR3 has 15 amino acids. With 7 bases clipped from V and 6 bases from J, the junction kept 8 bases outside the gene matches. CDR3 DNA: TGTGCCAGCAACTCACTAGCGGGGGCTTCCAATGAGCAGTTCTTC. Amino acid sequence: CASNSLAGASNEQFF.

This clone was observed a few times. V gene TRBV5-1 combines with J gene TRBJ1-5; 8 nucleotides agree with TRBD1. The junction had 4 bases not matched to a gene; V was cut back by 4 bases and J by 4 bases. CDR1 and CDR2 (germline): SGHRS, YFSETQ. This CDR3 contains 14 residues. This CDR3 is CASSPGGGNQPQHF. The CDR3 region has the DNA TGCGCCAGCAGCCCAGGGGGCGGGAATCAGCCCCAGCATTTT.

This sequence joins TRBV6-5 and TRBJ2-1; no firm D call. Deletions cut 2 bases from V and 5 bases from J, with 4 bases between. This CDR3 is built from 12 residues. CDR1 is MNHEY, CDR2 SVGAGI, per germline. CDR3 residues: CASSYADNEQFF. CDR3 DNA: TGTGCCAGCAGTTACGCGGACAATGAGCAGTTCTTC.

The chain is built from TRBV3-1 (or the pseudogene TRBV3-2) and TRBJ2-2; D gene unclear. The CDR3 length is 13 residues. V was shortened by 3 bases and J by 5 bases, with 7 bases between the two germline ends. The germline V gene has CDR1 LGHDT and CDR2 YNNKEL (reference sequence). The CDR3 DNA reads TGTGCCAGCAGCCACACAGCTACCGGGGAGCTGTTTTTT. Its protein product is CASSHTATGELFF.